Below are 22 T cell receptor beta chains sequenced from a single sample in a study of shared clonotypes between healthy human individuals. Repertoires were generated with immunoSEQ multiplex PCR, while TCRdb's copy carries only in-frame clones and drops some. The sample lists about 2.3 million clones; about 92% were seen once. The sequencing input was naive CD4+ T cells from PBMCs. Subset given: CD45RA+ positively selected. These receptors originate from a man between 18 and 29 years old in good health. Some clones in this sample may be carry-over from other donors' samples.

The chain is built from TRBV9 and TRBJ2-7, with 12 nucleotides matching TRBD1. Trimming cost V 4 bases and J 4 bases; bases outside gene matches: 12. Looked up from germline, CDR1 is SGDLS and CDR2 is YYNGEE. There are 17 residues in the CDR3. Written as DNA, the CDR3 is TGTGCCAGCAGCCCCCGTCCCGGGGGACAGGGGGCTTACGAGCAGTACTTC. This codes for CASSPRPGGQGAYEQYF.

J is TRBJ2-2 and V is TRBV25-1, with D tentatively TRBD1 (5 bases). Per the germline V gene, CDR1 is MGHDK and CDR2 is SYGVNS. Trimming removed 2 bases from V and 4 bases from J, with 14 bases in between. This CDR3 is 16 amino acids long. CDR3 residues: CASSENQKGSTGELFF. The CDR3 DNA sequence: TGTGCCAGCAGTGAAAATCAAAAGGGGTCCACCGGGGAGCTGTTTTTT.

In its sample, this clone was seen a few times. This chain links TRBV28 with TRBJ2-1; unclear D gene. Deletions cut 8 bases from V and 6 bases from J, with 8 bases between. This CDR3 spans 11 amino acids. Germline loops: CDR1 MDHEN, CDR2 SYDVKM. CDR3 bases: TGTGCCAGCCACTTAGCCAATGAGCAGTTCTTC. It encodes CASHLANEQFF.

CDR3 coding DNA: TGTGCCAGCAGCCGGGTATGGGGGACTCAAGAGACCCAGTACTTC. It yields the protein CASSRVWGTQETQYF. V and J are TRBV7-2 and TRBJ2-5; a possible D gene is TRBD2 (6 bases). This CDR3 has 15 amino acids. Germline CDR1 reads SGHTA; CDR2 reads FQGNSA. Trimming stripped 5 bases from V and 2 bases from J, with 15 bases between.

The chain couples TRBV29-1 to TRBJ2-2, with 8 bases identical to TRBD2. The germline CDR1 and CDR2 sequences are SQVTM and ANQGSEA. The junction had 15 bases not matched to a gene; V was cut back by 7 bases and J by 8 bases. There are 15 residues in the CDR3. This CDR3 is CSAGLLAGGSGELFF. CDR3 DNA sequence: TGCAGCGCCGGGCTCTTGGCGGGAGGAAGTGGGGAGCTGTTTTTT.

In its sample, this clone was seen once. The chain carries TRBV6-1 and TRBJ2-2; tentatively, D is TRBD2 (7 bases). The CDR3 length is 17 residues. Per the germline V gene, CDR1 is MNHNS and CDR2 is SASEGT. The V end lost 1 base, the J end lost 3 bases, and 15 bases lay between the germline ends. CDR3 in DNA: TGTGCCAGCAGTGAAGTTCCGGGGGGCGGGGACACCGGGGAGCTGTTTTTT. Its protein is CASSEVPGGGDTGELFF.

The chain recombines TRBV5-1 with TRBJ2-4, with 7 nucleotides matching TRBD1. CDR1 is SGHRS and CDR2 is YFSETQ in the germline V gene. With 4 bases clipped from V and 2 bases from J, the junction kept 6 bases outside the gene matches. There are 15 residues in the CDR3. The CDR3 DNA sequence: TGCGCCAGCAGCCGGGGACAGTCATCCAAAAACATTCAGTACTTC. Translated, it gives CASSRGQSSKNIQYF.

J is TRBJ2-5 and V is TRBV2; D gene uncertain. There are 13 residues in the CDR3. The germline V and J ends were trimmed by 8 bases and 5 bases, with 15 bases remaining between them. The germline gives CDR1 SNHLY, CDR2 FYNNEI. The CDR3 region is CASGQGRPETQYF. In DNA form, the CDR3 reads TGTGCCAGCGGGCAAGGGCGACCGGAGACCCAGTACTTC.

As regards this clone: Other nucleotide sequences from this sample produce the same CDR3. For the CDR3, the DNA is TGTGCCAGCAGCTTTGGTACAGATACGCAGTATTTT. Translating gives CASSFGTDTQYF. V usage is TRBV5-4 and J usage is TRBJ2-3; D is ambiguous. Trimming pared 2 bases from V and 3 bases from J, leaving 4 bases between. The CDR3 contains 12 residues. CDR1 and CDR2 (germline): SGHNT, YYREEE (reference sequence).

The V call is TRBV18, the J call TRBJ2-5, with D possibly TRBD1 on 6 matching bases. This CDR3 has 16 residues. V dropped 3 bases and J dropped 5 bases, with 19 bases sitting between them. Germline values: CDR1 KGHSH, CDR2 LQKENI. The chain's CDR3 is CASSPRSSQGTETQYF. The CDR3 DNA reads TGTGCCAGCTCACCCCGGTCTTCCCAGGGGACGGAGACCCAGTACTTC.

The chain joins TRBV14 to TRBJ2-2; TRBD2 aligns across 9 bases. This CDR3 contains 16 residues. Losses at the gene ends were 4 bases for V and 4 bases for J; bases not matched to a gene: 7. Germline V gene lookup returns CDR1 SGHDN and CDR2 FVKESK. The CDR3 coding sequence is TGTGCCAGCAGCCCCTTGACTAGCGGTTCCACCGGGGAGCTGTTTTTT. It translates to CASSPLTSGSTGELFF.

This chain uses TRBV13 with TRBJ2-5, with D perhaps TRBD2 (5 bases). The CDR3 spans 17 residues. V gave up 4 bases and J gave up 0 bases, with 18 bases separating them. The germline V gene has CDR1 PRHDT and CDR2 FYEKMQ (reference sequence). The CDR3 loop reads CASSSGTWRSYQETQYF. As DNA, the CDR3 is TGTGCCAGCAGCTCGGGAACTTGGAGGTCGTACCAAGAGACCCAGTACTTC.

The rearrangement uses TRBV7-9 and TRBJ2-3, with 9 bases aligning to TRBD2. This CDR3 spans 17 amino acids. CDR1 and CDR2 (germline): SEHNR, FQNEAQ (reference sequence). The V segment lost 5 bases and the J segment 5 bases; nucleotides outside the gene matches: 14. The CDR3 here is CASSPLPGAGGGDTQYF. As DNA, the CDR3 is TGTGCCAGCAGCCCCCTTCCCGGGGCGGGAGGGGGAGATACGCAGTATTTT.

For this clone: The identical CDR3 is also encoded by other nucleotide sequences in the sample. The CDR3 sequence: CASSQVLAGGTDTQYF. In DNA form, the CDR3 reads TGCGCCAGCAGCCAAGTACTAGCGGGGGGCACAGATACGCAGTATTTT. V and J are TRBV4-1 and TRBJ2-3; 11 bases fit TRBD2. The length of the CDR3 is 16 residues. Losses at the gene ends were 1 base for V and 1 base for J; bases not matched to a gene: 1. Germline CDR1 reads MGHRA; CDR2 reads YSYEKL.

The chain uses TRBV10-2 and TRBJ2-2; D unresolved. This CDR3 is built from 11 residues. Germline lookup yields CDR1 WSHSY and CDR2 SAAADI. V lost 8 bases to trimming and J lost 9 bases, with 10 bases between them. CDR3 nucleotides: TGCGCCAGCTCGAGCGTGAGGGAGCTGTTTTTT. Translating it yields CASSSVRELFF.

As regards this clone: The sample contains more than one DNA sequence encoding this CDR3. The chain has TRBV25-1 and TRBJ2-1; TRBD2 agrees at 8 bases. V dropped 1 base and J dropped 2; count of bases not matched to a gene: 1. The CDR3 has 15 amino acids. Germline assignment: CDR1 MGHDK and CDR2 SYGVNS. The CDR3 loop reads CASSESGGAYNEQFF. As DNA, the CDR3 is TGTGCCAGCAGTGAATCGGGAGGGGCCTACAATGAGCAGTTCTTC. The full variable domain, rest sourced from reference TRBV25-1 and TRBJ2-1, is EADIYQTPRYLVIGTGKKITLECSQTMGHDKMYWYQQDPGMELHLIHYSYGVNSTEKGDLSSESTVSRIRTEHFPLTLESARPSHTSQYLCASSESGGAYNEQFFGPGTRLTVL.

The CDR3 spells CASSPGGTDGYTF. The CDR3 bases are TGTGCCAGCTCACCCGGGGGCACGGATGGCTACACCTTC. The V gene is TRBV18, the J gene TRBJ1-2; TRBD1 is a possible D gene (6 bases). The germline gives CDR1 KGHSH, CDR2 LQKENI. V was clipped by 3 bases and J by 6 bases, with 11 bases between them. This CDR3 is 13 amino acids long.

The chain links TRBV5-1 to TRBJ2-2; 7 bases align to TRBD1. Germline assignment: CDR1 SGHRS and CDR2 YFSETQ. The CDR3 has 15 amino acids. The trim removed 3 bases at V and 1 base at J, leaving 3 bases unmatched. CDR3 residues: CASSYGTENTGELFF. The CDR3 DNA follows: TGCGCCAGCAGCTATGGGACAGAGAACACCGGGGAGCTGTTTTTT. Drawing the rest from reference TRBV5-1 and TRBJ2-2, the complete variable domain is KAGVTQTPRYLIKTRGQQVTLSCSPISGHRSVSWYQQTPGQGLQFLFEYFSETQRNKGNFPGRFSGRQFSNSRSEMNVSTLELGDSALYLCASSYGTENTGELFFGEGSRLTVL.

This chain connects TRBV30 to TRBJ2-3; D possibly corresponds to TRBD2 (6 bases). The germline gives CDR1 GTSNPN, CDR2 SVGIG (reference sequence). V lost 3 bases and J 6 bases, leaving 16 bases between the germline ends. The CDR3 loop spans 14 amino acids. The CDR3 DNA reads as TGTGCCTGGAGATCGATGACTAGTTCCGATACGCAGTATTTT. Residues: CAWRSMTSSDTQYF.

This sequence joins TRBV28 and TRBJ1-4; 7 bases are a match to TRBD1. Germline V gives CDR1 MDHEN, CDR2 SYDVKM. V was pared by 6 bases and J by 6 bases, with 7 bases of the junction left unmatched. The CDR3 spans 14 residues. In nucleotides, the CDR3 is TGTGCCAGCAGCTCTCAGGGGGGGCATGAAAAACTGTTTTTT. It codes for CASSSQGGHEKLFF.

The chain is built from TRBV27 and TRBJ1-5; D uncertain. The V gene lost 6 bases and the J gene lost 0 bases, with 15 bases spanning the gap. Germline assignment: CDR1 MNHEY and CDR2 SMNVEV (reference sequence). CDR3 length: 16 residues. The CDR3, as DNA: TGTGCCAGCAGAATAAGAGGAGGCTATAGCAATCAGCCCCAGCATTTT. Amino acids: CASRIRGGYSNQPQHF.

CDR3 amino acids: CASSESGPYGYTF. CDR3 in DNA: TGTGCCAGCAGTGAGTCGGGACCCTATGGCTACACCTTC. This chain connects TRBV6-1 to TRBJ1-2, with D tentatively TRBD1 (5 bases). CDR1 is MNHNS and CDR2 is SASEGT in the germline V gene. This CDR3 region has 13 residues. Trimming took off 3 bases at V and 4 bases at J, with 9 bases between the two ends.